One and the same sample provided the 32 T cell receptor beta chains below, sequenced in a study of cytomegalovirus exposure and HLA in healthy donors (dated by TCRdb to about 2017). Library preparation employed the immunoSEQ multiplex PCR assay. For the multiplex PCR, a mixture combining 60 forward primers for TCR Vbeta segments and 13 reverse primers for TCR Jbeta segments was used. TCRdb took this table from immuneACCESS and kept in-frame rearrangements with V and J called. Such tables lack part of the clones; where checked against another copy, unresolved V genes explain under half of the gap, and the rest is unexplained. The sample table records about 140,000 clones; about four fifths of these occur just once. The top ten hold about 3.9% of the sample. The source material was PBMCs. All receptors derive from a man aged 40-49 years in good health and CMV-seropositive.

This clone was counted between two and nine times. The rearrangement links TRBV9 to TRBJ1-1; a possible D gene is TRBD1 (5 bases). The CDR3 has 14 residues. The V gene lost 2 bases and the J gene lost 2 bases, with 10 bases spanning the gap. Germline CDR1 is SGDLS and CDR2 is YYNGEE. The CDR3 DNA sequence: TGTGCCAGCAGCGTCGGACATTTCAACACTGAAGCTTTCTTT. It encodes CASSVGHFNTEAFF.

This chain's CDR3 is CASSPGTRISEQYF. The CDR3 DNA sequence: TGTGCCAGCAGCCCCGGGACACGAATTAGCGAGCAGTACTTC. This chain uses TRBV7-6 with TRBJ2-7; the D gene is possibly TRBD1 (6 bases). From germline, CDR1 is SGHVS and CDR2 FNYEAQ. Trimming stripped 5 bases from V and 6 bases from J, with 17 bases between. The CDR3 totals 14 residues.

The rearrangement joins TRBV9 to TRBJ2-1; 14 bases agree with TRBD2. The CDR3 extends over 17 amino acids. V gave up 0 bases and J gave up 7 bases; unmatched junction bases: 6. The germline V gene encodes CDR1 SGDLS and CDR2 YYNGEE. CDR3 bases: TGTGCCAGCAGCGTAGCTACGACTAGCGGGGGGGCGAATGAGCAGTTCTTC. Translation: CASSVATTSGGANEQFF.

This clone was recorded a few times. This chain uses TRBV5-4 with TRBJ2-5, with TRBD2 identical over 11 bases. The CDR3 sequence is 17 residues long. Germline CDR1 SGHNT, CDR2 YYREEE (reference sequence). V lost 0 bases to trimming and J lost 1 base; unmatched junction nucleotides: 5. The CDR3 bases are TGTGCCAGCAGCTTGGGGACCGGGACTAGCGGCCAAGAGACCCAGTACTTC. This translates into CASSLGTGTSGQETQYF.

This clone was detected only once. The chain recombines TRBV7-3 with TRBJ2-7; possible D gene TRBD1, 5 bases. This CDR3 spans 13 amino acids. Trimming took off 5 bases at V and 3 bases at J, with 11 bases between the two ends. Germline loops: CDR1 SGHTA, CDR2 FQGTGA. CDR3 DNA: TGTGCCAGCAGCCCAGGGTCCTACTACGAGCAGTACTTC. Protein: CASSPGSYYEQYF. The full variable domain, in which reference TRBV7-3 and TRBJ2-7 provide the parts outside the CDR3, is GAGVSQTPSNKVTEKGKYVELRCDPISGHTALYWYRQSLGQGPEFLIYFQGTGAADDSGLPNDRFFAVRPEGSVSTLKIQRTERGDSAVYLCASSPGSYYEQYFGPGTRLTVT.

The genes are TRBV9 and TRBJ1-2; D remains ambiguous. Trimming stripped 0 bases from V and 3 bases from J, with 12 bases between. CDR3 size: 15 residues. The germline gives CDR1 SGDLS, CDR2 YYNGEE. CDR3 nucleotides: TGTGCCAGCAGCGTAGTGGAGGGATACGACTATGGCTACACCTTC. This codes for CASSVVEGYDYGYTF.

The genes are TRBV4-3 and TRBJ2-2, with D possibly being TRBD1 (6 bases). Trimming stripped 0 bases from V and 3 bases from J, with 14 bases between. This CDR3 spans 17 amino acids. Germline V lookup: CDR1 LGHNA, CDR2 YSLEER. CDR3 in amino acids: CASSQDRPDRHTGELFF. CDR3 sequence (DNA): TGCGCCAGCAGCCAAGATCGTCCGGACAGACACACCGGGGAGCTGTTTTTT.

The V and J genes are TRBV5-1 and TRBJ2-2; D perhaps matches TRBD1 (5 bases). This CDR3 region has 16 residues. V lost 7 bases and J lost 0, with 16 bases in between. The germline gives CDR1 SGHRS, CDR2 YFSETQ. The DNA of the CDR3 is TGCGCCAGCGGTGGACCAGGGTGGTCGAACACCGGGGAGCTGTTTTTT. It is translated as CASGGPGWSNTGELFF.

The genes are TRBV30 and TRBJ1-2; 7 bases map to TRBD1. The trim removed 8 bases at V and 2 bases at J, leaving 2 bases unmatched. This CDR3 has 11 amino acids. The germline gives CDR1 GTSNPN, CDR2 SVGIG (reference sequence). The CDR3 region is CAQDRNYGYTF. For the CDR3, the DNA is TGTGCCCAGGACAGGAACTATGGCTACACCTTC.

The CDR3 sequence is CASSFSRGTGELFF. CDR3 sequence (DNA): TGTGCCAGCAGTTTTAGCCGGGGCACCGGGGAGCTGTTTTTT. The chain combines TRBV27 with TRBJ2-2; possibly TRBD2 for D (5 bases). Germline V lookup: CDR1 MNHEY, CDR2 SMNVEV (reference sequence). V lost 3 bases to trimming and J lost 4 bases, with 9 bases between them. The CDR3 contains 14 residues.

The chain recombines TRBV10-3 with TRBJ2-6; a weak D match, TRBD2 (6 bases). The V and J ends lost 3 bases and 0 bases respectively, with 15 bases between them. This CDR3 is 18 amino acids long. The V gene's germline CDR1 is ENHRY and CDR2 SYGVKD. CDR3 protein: CAISESGTGVSGANVLTF. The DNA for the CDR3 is TGTGCCATCAGTGAATCAGGGACTGGGGTCTCTGGGGCCAACGTCCTGACTTTC.

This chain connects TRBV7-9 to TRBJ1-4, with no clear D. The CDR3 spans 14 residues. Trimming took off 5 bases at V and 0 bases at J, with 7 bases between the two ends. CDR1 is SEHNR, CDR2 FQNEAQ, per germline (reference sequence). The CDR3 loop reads CASSVVATNEKLFF. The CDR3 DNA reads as TGTGCCAGCAGCGTCGTCGCAACTAATGAAAAACTGTTTTTT.

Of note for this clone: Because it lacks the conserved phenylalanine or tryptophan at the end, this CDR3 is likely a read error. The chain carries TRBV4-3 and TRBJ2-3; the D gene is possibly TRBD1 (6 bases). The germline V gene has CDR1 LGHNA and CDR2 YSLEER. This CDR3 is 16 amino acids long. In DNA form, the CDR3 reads TGCGCCAGCAGCCGAAAAGGGGGATCGAGCACAAATACGCAGTATCTT. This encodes CASSRKGGSSTNTQYL.

The CDR3 spells CASSLQGGYEQYF. DNA for the CDR3: TGTGCCAGCAGTCTTCAAGGGGGATACGAGCAGTACTTC. The chain is built from TRBV27 and TRBJ2-7; weak D call: TRBD1 (6 bases). V lost 5 bases to trimming and J lost 4 bases, with 12 bases between them. The CDR3 totals 13 residues. The germline gives CDR1 MNHEY, CDR2 SMNVEV (reference sequence).

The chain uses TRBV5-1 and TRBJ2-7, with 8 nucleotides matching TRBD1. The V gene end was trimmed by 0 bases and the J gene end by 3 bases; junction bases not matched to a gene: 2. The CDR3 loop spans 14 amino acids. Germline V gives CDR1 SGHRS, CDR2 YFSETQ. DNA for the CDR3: TGCGCCAGCAGCTTGGATGGACAGGGCTACGAGCAGTACTTC. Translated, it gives CASSLDGQGYEQYF. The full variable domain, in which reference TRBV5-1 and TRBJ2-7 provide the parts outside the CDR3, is KAGVTQTPRYLIKTRGQQVTLSCSPISGHRSVSWYQQTPGQGLQFLFEYFSETQRNKGNFPGRFSGRQFSNSRSEMNVSTLELGDSALYLCASSLDGQGYEQYFGPGTRLTVT.

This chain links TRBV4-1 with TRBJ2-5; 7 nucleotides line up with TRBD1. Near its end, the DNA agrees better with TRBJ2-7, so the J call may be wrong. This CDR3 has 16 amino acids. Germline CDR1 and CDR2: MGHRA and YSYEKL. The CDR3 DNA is TGCGCCAGCAGCCAACGGACAGGAGCTCTGACCTACGAGCAGTACTTC. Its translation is CASSQRTGALTYEQYF.

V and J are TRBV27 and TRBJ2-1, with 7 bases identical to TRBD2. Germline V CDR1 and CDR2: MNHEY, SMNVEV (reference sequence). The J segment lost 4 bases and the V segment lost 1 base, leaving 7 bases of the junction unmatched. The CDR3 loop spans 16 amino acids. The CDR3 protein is CASSLYWTSGYNEQFF. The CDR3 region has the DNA TGTGCCAGCAGTTTATATTGGACTAGTGGGTACAATGAGCAGTTCTTC.

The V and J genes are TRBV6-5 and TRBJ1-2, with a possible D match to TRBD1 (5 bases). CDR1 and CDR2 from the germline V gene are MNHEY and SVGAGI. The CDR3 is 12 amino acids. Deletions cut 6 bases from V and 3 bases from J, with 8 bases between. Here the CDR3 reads CASSRADYGYTF. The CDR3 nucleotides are TGTGCCAGCAGCAGGGCGGACTATGGCTACACCTTC.

CDR3 sequence: CASTYRVLDYGYTF. In DNA form, the CDR3 reads TGTGCCAGCACTTACAGGGTCCTGGACTATGGCTACACCTTC. This chain connects TRBV6-1 to TRBJ1-2, with D possibly being TRBD1 (6 bases). The CDR3 is 14 amino acids. Per the germline V gene, CDR1 is MNHNS and CDR2 is SASEGT. V was shortened by 7 bases and J by 3 bases, with 15 bases between the two germline ends.

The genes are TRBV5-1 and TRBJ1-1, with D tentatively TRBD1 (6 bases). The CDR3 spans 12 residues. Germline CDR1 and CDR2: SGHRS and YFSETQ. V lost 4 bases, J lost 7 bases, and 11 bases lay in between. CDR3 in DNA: TGCGCCAGCAGCCTACAGGGCTTTGAAGCTTTCTTT. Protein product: CASSLQGFEAFF.

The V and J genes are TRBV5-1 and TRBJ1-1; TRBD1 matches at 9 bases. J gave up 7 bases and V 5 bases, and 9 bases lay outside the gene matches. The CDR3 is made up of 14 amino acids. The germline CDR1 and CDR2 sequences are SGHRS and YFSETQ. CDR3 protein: CASRPGQGIGEAFF. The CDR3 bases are TGCGCCAGCAGACCAGGACAGGGGATCGGTGAAGCTTTCTTT.

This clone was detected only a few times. The CDR3 sequence: CASSGQGGNTEAFF. The CDR3 DNA reads TGTGCCAGCAGCGGACAGGGGGGGAACACTGAAGCTTTCTTT. J is TRBJ1-1 and V is TRBV7-8, with 10 nucleotides matching TRBD1. Trimming at V came to 5 bases and at J to 1 base, leaving 1 base not matched to a gene. The CDR3 extends over 14 amino acids. Germline CDR1 and CDR2: SGHVS and FQNEAQ. Combining the CDR3 with reference TRBV7-8 and TRBJ1-1 gives the whole variable domain GAGVSQSPRYKVAKRGQDVALRCDPISGHVSLFWYQQALGQGPEFLTYFQNEAQLDKSGLPSDRFFAERPEGSVSTLKIQRTQQEDSAVYLCASSGQGGNTEAFFGQGTRLTVV.

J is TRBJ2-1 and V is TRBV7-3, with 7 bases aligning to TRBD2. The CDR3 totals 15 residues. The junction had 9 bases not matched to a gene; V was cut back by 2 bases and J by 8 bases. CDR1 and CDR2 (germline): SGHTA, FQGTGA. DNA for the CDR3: TGTGCCAGCAGCTTATCCGGGGGGACTTACCATGAGCAGTTCTTC. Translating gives CASSLSGGTYHEQFF.

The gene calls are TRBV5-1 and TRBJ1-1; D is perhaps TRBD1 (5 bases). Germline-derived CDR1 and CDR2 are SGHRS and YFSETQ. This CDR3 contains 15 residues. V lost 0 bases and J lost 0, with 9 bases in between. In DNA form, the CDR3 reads TGCGCCAGCAGCTTGGGTCCAGGGATGAACACTGAAGCTTTCTTT. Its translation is CASSLGPGMNTEAFF.

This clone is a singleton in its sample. The CDR3 sequence: CASTSGSGNTIYF. The CDR3 region has the DNA TGCGCCAGTACTAGCGGCTCTGGAAACACCATATATTTT. The V and J genes are TRBV5-1 and TRBJ1-3; D uncertain. This CDR3 is 13 amino acids long. Germline CDR1 is SGHRS and CDR2 is YFSETQ. Trimming cost V 8 bases and J 0 bases, with 9 bases left between them.

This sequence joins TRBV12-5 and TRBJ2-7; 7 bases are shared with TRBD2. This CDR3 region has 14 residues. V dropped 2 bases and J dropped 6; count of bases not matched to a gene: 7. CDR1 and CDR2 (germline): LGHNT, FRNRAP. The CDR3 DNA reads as TGTGCTAGTGGTTTGTCCGAGCCGGGGGGCGAGCAGTACTTC. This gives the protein CASGLSEPGGEQYF.

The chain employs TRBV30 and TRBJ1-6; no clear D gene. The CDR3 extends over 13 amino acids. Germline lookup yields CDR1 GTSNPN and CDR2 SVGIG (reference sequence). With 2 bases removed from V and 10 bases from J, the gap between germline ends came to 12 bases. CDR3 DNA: TGTGCCTGGAGTTCGGAGGGTGGCTCACCCCTCCACTTT. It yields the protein CAWSSEGGSPLHF.

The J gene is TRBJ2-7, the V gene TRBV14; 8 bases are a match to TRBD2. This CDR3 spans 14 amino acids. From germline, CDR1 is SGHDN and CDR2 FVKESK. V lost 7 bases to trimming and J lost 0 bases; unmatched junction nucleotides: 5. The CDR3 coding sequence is TGTGCCAGCACTCCCGGGACTAGCTCCTACGAGCAGTACTTC. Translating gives CASTPGTSSYEQYF.

The CDR3 DNA follows: TGTGCCAGCTCACCACGGGGGGGGAACACTGAAGCTTTCTTT. This codes for CASSPRGGNTEAFF. The V and J genes are TRBV18 and TRBJ1-1, with D perhaps TRBD1 (5 bases). With 1 base removed from V and 1 base from J, the gap between germline ends came to 7 bases. Germline V CDR1 and CDR2: KGHSH, LQKENI. The CDR3 contains 14 residues.

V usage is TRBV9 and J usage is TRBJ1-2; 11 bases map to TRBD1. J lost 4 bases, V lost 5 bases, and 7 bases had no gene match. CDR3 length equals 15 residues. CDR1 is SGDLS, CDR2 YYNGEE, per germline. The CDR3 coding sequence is TGTGCCAGCAGGGACCGGGACAGGGGGGCCTATGGCTACACCTTC. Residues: CASRDRDRGAYGYTF.

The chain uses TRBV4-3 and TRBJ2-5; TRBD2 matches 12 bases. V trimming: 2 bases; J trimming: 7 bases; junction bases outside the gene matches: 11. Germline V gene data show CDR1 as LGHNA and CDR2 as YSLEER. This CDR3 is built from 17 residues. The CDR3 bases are TGCGCCAGCAGCCAAATGGTCCCGACTAGCGGGGGAGGGACCCAGTACTTC. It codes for CASSQMVPTSGGGTQYF.

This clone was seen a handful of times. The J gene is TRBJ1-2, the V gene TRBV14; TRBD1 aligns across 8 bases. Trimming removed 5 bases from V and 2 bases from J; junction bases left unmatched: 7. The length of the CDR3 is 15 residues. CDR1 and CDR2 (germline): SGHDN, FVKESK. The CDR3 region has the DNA TGTGCCAGCAGCATCCGGACAGGGCCCAACTATGGCTACACCTTC. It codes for CASSIRTGPNYGYTF.